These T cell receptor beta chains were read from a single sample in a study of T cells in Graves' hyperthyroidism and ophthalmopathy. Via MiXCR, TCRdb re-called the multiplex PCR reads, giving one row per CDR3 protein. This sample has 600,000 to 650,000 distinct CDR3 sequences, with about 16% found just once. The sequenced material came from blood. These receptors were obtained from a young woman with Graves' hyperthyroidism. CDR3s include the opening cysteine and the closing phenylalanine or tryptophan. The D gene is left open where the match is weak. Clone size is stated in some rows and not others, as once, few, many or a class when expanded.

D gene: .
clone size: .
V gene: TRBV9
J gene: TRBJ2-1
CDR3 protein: CASSVDPLNEQFF
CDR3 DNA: TGTGCCAGCAGCGTAGACCCTCTCAATGAGCAGTTCTTC

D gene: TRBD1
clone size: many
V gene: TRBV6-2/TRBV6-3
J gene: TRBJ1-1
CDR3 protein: CASSSTGASEAFF
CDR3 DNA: TGTGCCAGCAGTTCGACAGGGGCGAGTGAAGCTTTCTTT

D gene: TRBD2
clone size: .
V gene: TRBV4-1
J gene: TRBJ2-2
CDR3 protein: CASSHPGGPGTGELFF
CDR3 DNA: TGCGCCAGCAGCCACCCGGGGGGGCCCGGGACCGGGGAGCTGTTTTTT

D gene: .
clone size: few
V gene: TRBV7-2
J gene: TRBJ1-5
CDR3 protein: CASSFRGGSNQPQHF
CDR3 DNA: TGTGCCAGCAGCTTCAGGGGTGGGAGCAATCAGCCCCAGCATTTT

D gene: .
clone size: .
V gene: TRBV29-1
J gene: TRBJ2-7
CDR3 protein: CSALPRGGRAYEQYF
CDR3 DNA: TGCAGCGCCCTGCCTCGTGGCGGGCGGGCCTACGAGCAGTACTTC

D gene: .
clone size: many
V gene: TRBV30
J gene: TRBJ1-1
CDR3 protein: CASQKMNTEAFF
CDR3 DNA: TGTGCCTCACAGAAGATGAACACTGAAGCTTTCTTT

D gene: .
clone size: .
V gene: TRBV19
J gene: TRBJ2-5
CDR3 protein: CATPRPPLIRTARRETQYF
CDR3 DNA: TGTGCCACCCCACGCCCCCCTCTTATCCGGACAGCGCGGCGAGAGACCCAGTACTTC

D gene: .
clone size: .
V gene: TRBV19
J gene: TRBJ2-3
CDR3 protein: CASSSSSPDTQYF
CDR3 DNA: TGTGCCAGTAGTTCCTCTAGCCCGGATACGCAGTATTTT

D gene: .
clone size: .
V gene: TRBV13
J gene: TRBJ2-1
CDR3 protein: CASSYMGKRYNEQFF
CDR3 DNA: TGTGCCAGCAGCTATATGGGAAAACGCTACAATGAGCAGTTCTTC

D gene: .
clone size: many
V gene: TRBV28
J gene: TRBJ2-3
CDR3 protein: CASSRWVAPDTQYF
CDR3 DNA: TGTGCCAGCAGCCGGTGGGTAGCTCCAGATACGCAGTATTTT

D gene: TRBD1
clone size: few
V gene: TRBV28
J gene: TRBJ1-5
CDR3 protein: CASSGSGTAQPQHF
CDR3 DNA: TGTGCCAGCAGTGGATCGGGGACAGCACAGCCCCAGCATTTT

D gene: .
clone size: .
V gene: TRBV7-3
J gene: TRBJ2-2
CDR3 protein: CASSLPLGVGTGELFF
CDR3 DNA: TGTGCCAGCAGCTTACCATTGGGAGTGGGAACCGGGGAGCTGTTTTTT

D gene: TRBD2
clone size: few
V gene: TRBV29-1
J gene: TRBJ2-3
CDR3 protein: CSVVLAGEPDTQYF
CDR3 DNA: TGCAGCGTTGTACTAGCGGGAGAACCAGATACGCAGTATTTT

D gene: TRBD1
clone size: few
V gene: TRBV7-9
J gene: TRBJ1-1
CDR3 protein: CASSLLGQMNTEAFF
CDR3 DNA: TGTGCCAGCAGCCTCCTGGGACAGATGAACACTGAAGCTTTCTTT

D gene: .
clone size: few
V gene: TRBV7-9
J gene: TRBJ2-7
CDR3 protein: CASSPGTQQYF
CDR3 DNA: TGTGCCAGCAGCCCCGGGACCCAGCAGTACTTC

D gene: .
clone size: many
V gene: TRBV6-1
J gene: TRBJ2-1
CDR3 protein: CASRELLTQQQFF
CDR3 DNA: TGTGCCAGCAGGGAGCTTCTGACGCAGCAGCAGTTCTTC

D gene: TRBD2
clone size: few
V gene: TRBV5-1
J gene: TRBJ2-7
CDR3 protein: CASTLAGLPYEQYF
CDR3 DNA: TGCGCCAGCACTCTAGCGGGACTACCCTACGAGCAGTACTTC

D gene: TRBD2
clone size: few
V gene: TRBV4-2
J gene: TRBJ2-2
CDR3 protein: CASSQSGLAGGPGTGELFF
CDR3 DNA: TGTGCCAGCAGCCAGTCGGGACTAGCGGGAGGGCCGGGCACCGGGGAGCTGTTTTTT

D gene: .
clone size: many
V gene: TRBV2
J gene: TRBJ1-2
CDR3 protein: CASKGGIPGPSDGYTF
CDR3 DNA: TGTGCCAGCAAGGGTGGGATACCCGGGCCCTCAGATGGCTACACCTTC

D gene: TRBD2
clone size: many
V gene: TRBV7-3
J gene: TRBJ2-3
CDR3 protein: CASSLTIAGGTDTQYF
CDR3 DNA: TGTGCCAGCAGCTTAACCATCGCGGGAGGGACAGATACGCAGTATTTT

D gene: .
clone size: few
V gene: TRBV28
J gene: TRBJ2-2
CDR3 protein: CASSLTLANGELFF
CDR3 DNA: TGTGCCAGCAGTCTCACACTAGCTAACGGGGAGCTGTTTTTT

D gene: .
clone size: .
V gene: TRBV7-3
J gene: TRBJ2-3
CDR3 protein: CASSLDSGNTQYF
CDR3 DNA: TGTGCCAGCAGCTTAGACTCGGGGAATACGCAGTATTTT

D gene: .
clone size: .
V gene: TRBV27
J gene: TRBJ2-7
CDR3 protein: CASSFTMRPHEQYF
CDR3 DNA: TGTGCCAGCAGTTTTACCATGAGGCCGCACGAGCAGTACTTC

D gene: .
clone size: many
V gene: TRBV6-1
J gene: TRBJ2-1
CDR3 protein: CASAMGSSYNEQFF
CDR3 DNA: TGTGCCAGCGCAATGGGGTCCTCCTACAATGAGCAGTTCTTC

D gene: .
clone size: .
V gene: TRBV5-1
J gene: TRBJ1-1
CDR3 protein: CASSLLQGQGSEAFF
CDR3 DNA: TGCGCCAGCAGCTTATTACAGGGCCAGGGGTCTGAAGCTTTCTTT

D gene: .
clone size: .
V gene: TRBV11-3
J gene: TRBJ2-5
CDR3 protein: CASSLRLKLSRETQYF
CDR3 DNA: TGTGCCAGCAGCTTACGGTTAAAACTCTCACGGGAGACCCAGTACTTC

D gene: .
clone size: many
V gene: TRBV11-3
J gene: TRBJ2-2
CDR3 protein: CASSSYPRRESATGELFF
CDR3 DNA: TGTGCCAGCAGCTCCTATCCGAGAAGGGAATCGGCCACCGGGGAGCTGTTTTTT

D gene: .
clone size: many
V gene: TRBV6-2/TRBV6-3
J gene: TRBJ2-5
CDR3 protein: CASSRDGTQYF
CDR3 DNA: TGTGCCAGCTCCAGGGACGGGACCCAGTACTTC

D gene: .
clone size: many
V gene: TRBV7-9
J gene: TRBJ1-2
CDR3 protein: CASSLALIAYGYTF
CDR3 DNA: TGTGCCAGCAGCTTAGCGCTAATCGCTTATGGCTACACCTTC

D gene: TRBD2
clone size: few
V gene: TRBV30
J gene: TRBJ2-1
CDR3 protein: CAWSIAGEQFF
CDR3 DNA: TGTGCCTGGAGTATAGCGGGTGAGCAGTTCTTC

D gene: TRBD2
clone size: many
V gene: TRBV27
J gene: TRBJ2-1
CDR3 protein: CASSKLAGRHEQFF
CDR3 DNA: TGTGCCAGCAGTAAGCTAGCGGGTCGCCATGAGCAGTTCTTC

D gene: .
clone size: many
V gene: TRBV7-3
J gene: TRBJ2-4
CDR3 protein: CASSLTGTPGDIQYF
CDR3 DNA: TGTGCCAGCAGCTTAACCGGCACCCCTGGGGACATTCAGTACTTC

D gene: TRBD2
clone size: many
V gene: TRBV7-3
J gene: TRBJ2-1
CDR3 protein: CASSSTSGDYNEQFF
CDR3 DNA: TGTGCCAGCAGCTCGACTAGCGGGGATTACAATGAGCAGTTCTTC

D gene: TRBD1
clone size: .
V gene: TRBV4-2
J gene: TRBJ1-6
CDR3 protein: CASSQEETGVSPLHF
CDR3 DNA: TGTGCCAGCAGCCAAGAAGAGACAGGGGTTTCACCCCTCCACTTT

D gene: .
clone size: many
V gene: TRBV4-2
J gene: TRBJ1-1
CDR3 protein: CASSLTKGFTEAFF
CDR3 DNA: TGTGCCAGCAGCCTTACCAAAGGATTCACTGAAGCTTTCTTT

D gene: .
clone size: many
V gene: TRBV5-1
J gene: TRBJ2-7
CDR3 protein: CASSAGTSREQYF
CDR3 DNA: TGCGCCAGCAGCGCCGGGACCTCTCGGGAGCAGTACTTC

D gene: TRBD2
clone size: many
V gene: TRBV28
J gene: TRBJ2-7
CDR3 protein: CASITTSGSQLYEQYF
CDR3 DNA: TGTGCCAGCATAACGACTAGCGGGAGCCAACTTTACGAGCAGTACTTC

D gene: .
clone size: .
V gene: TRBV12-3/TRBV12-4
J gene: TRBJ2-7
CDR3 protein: CASSFVPLGQYF
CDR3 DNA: TGTGCCAGCAGTTTCGTCCCTTTAGGGCAGTACTTC

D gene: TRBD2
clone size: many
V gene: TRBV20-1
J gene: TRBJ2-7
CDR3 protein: CSARVAGVYEQYF
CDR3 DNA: TGCAGTGCTAGGGTAGCGGGAGTCTACGAGCAGTACTTC

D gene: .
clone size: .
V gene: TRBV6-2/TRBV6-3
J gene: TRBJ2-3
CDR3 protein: CASSYLRDTQYF
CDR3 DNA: TGTGCCAGCAGTTACTTGAGGGATACGCAGTATTTT

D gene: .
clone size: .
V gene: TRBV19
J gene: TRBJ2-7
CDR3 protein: CASSGDGLSYEQYF
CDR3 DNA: TGTGCCAGTAGTGGGGACGGCCTCTCCTACGAGCAGTACTTC

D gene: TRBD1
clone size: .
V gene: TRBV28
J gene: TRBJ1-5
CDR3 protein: CASSGGTGGNQPQHF
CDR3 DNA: TGTGCCAGCAGCGGGGGGACAGGGGGCAATCAGCCCCAGCATTTT

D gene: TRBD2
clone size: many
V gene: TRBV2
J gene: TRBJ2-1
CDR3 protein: CASSSLAGGGNEQFF
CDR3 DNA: TGTGCCAGCAGTTCGTTAGCGGGGGGGGGGAATGAGCAGTTCTTC

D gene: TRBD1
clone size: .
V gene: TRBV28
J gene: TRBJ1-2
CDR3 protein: CASSPRTGSGGYTF
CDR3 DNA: TGTGCCAGCAGTCCGAGGACAGGGAGTGGGGGCTACACCTTC

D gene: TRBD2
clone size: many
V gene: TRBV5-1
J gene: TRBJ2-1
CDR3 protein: CASSYGGSTYNEQFF
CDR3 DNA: TGCGCCAGCTCGTACGGCGGGAGTACCTACAATGAGCAGTTCTTC

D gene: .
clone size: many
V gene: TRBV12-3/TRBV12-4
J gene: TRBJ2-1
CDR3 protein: CASSPIGGLSPNEQFF
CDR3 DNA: TGTGCCAGCAGTCCCATAGGAGGTTTGTCCCCCAATGAGCAGTTCTTC

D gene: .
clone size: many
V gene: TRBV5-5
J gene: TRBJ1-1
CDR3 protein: CASSFDGPNMNTEAFF
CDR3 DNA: TGTGCCAGCAGCTTTGACGGCCCCAATATGAACACTGAAGCTTTCTTT

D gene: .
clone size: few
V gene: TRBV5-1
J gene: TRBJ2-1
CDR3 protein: CASSGGHTYNEQFF
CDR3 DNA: TGCGCCAGCAGCGGGGGACATACATACAATGAGCAGTTCTTC